This is a list of T cell receptor beta chains from one sample in a study of T cell responses to AZD1222 COVID-19 vaccine. The data were produced by immunoSEQ multiplex PCR, yet TCRdb's version contains in-frame clones alone and is incomplete. The sample carries over 130,000 clones, more than 90% recorded once. The source material was peripheral blood, sampled on day 0 of AZD1222 vaccination. The receptors derive from an adult in good health. The CDR3 runs from the conserved cysteine through the conserved F or W. D genes are given only for firm matches. For some rows the clone size is stated as once, few or many, or as a class when expanded; others skip it.

v_gene	abundance	len	d_gene	j_gene	CDR3nt	CDR3aa
TRBV12-3/TRBV12-4	.	12	.	TRBJ2-7	TGTGCCAGCAGTACCCCCCATGGCGAGCAGTACTTC	CASSTPHGEQYF
TRBV19	.	15	.	TRBJ1-1	TGTGCCAGTAGTCCCCAAAGGGGCGCCAACACTGAAGCTTTCTTT	CASSPQRGANTEAFF
TRBV9	.	14	TRBD1	TRBJ2-5	TGTGCCAGCAGCTCCGGGACAGGGGGAGAGACCCAGTACTTC	CASSSGTGGETQYF
TRBV7-9	.	14	.	TRBJ1-4	TGTGCCAGCAGCTTATATTCGGGGGTCGAAAAACTGTTTTTT	CASSLYSGVEKLFF
TRBV19	.	14	.	TRBJ1-2	TGTGCCAGTAGTATAGTGAAGGGATCCTATGGCTACACCTTC	CASSIVKGSYGYTF
TRBV5-1	.	15	.	TRBJ2-3	TGCGCCAGCAGCTTGGGGCAGGGGGGTTCAGATACGCAGTATTTT	CASSLGQGGSDTQYF
TRBV6-5	.	15	.	TRBJ2-6	TGTGCCAGCAGGCCTACTCGCTCTGGGGCCAACGTCCTGACTTTC	CASRPTRSGANVLTF
TRBV6-2/TRBV6-3	.	15	.	TRBJ2-7	TGTGCCAGCAGTTCCACCGGGACCGATTCCTACGAGCAGTACTTC	CASSSTGTDSYEQYF
TRBV20-1	.	11	.	TRBJ2-5	TGCAGTGCTACACCACGGGAGACCCAGTACTTC	CSATPRETQYF
TRBV21-1	.	16	.	TRBJ2-7	TGTGCCAGCAGCCCGCAGAACCGGGACAGGGTATGCGAGCAGTACTTC	CASSPQNRDRVCEQYF
TRBV28	.	15	.	TRBJ2-7	TGTGCCAGCCACCTCAACGGGAAGGGCTCCTACGAGCAGTACTTC	CASHLNGKGSYEQYF
TRBV3-1/TRBV3-2	.	15	.	TRBJ1-2	TGTGCCAGCAGCCAAGAGGGGTTTGGGGGCTATGGCTACACCTTC	CASSQEGFGGYGYTF
TRBV2	.	14	TRBD1	TRBJ1-1	TGTGCCAGCAGTGAAGAGGGGGCCCGGACTGAAGCTTTCTTT	CASSEEGARTEAFF
TRBV5-4	once	15	.	TRBJ1-1	TGTGCCAGCAGCGCCCAGCGGGCAGGGGAAACTGAAGCTTTCTTT	CASSAQRAGETEAFF
TRBV10-3	.	14	.	TRBJ1-1	TGTGCCATCAGTGAGGTACAGGCGAACACTGAAGCTTTCTTT	CAISEVQANTEAFF
TRBV25-1	.	14	.	TRBJ1-4	TGTGCCAGCAGTGTTGGACCCGGGCTCGAAAAACTGTTTTTT	CASSVGPGLEKLFF